This TCR beta chain emerged from a study of PD-1 blockade in classical Hodgkin lymphoma. Regarding the study as a whole: Exclusion applied to patients who initiated nivolumab less than 1 year following ASCT. Newly diagnosed patients had baseline TCR diversity that was reportedly lower than that of healthy donors.

TCRdb's copy holds only in-frame clones and misses some; the assay was immunoSEQ multiplex PCR. The table includes 40,000 or so clones, around 83% detected once. After autologous stem cell transplantation all patients relapsed, and prior brentuximab vedotin exposure differed between cohorts. Patients reached a best response of complete response, partial response or progressive disease. As for this clone: Its antigen is not identified. This same CDR3 is encoded by further DNA sequences in the sample.

Sequencing was performed on peripheral blood mononuclear cells (PBMCs), taken before the second cycle of nivolumab. The clonotype was recovered from a human donor with classical Hodgkin lymphoma.

The CDR3 sequence is CASSVGGGEETQYF. The DNA of the CDR3 is TGTGCCAGCAGCGTAGGGGGAGGGGAGGAGACCCAGTACTTC. The chain employs TRBV9 and TRBJ2-5; 7 bases line up with TRBD2. The length of the CDR3 is 14 residues. J was trimmed by 5 bases and V by 0 bases; bases with no gene match: 4. CDR1 and CDR2 from the germline V gene are SGDLS and YYNGEE.